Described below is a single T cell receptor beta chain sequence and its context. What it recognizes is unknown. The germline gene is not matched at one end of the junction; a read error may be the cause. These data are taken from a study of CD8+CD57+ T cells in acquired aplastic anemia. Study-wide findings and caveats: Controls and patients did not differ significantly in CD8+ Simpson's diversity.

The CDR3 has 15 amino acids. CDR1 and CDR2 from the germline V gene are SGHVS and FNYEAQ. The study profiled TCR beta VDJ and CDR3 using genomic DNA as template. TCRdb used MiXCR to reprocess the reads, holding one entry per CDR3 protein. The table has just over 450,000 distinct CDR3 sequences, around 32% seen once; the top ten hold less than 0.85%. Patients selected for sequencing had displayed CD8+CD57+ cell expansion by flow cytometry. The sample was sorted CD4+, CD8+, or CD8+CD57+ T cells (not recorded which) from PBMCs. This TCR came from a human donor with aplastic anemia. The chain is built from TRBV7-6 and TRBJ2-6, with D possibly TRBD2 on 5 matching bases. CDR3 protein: CARSPAGPGANVLTF. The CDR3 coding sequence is TGTGCCCGCAGTCCGGCGGGCCCTGGGGCCAACGTCCTGACTTTC.